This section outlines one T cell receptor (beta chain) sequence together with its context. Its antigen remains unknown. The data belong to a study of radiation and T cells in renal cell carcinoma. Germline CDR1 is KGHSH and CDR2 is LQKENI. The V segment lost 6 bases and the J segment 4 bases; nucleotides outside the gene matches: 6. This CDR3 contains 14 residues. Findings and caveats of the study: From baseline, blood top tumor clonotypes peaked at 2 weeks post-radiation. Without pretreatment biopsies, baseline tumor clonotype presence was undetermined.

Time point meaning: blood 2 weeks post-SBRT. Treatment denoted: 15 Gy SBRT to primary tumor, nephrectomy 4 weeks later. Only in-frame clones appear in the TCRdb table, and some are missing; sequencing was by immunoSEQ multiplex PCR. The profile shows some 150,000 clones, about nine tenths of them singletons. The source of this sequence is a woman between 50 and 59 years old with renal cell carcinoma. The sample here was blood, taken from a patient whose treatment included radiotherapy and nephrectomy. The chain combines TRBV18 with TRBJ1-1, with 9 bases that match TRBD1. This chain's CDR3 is CASSRQGEGTEAFF. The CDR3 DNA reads TGTGCCAGCTCGCGACAGGGGGAGGGCACTGAAGCTTTCTTT.